This passage covers 10 T cell receptor beta chains from one sample sequenced in a study of radiation and T cells in renal cell carcinoma. Produced via immunoSEQ multiplex PCR; TCRdb's table is partial and in-frame only. The sample lists 100,000 to 150,000 clones, 65% to 85% occurring once. Time point specified: blood 2 weeks post-SBRT. Stated treatment: 15 Gy SBRT to primary tumor, nephrectomy 4 weeks later. The sequencing here drew on blood, taken from a patient whose treatment included radiotherapy and nephrectomy. The receptors come from a man aged 45-65 years with renal cell carcinoma.

Turning to this clone: One junction end disagrees with the germline gene, perhaps due to a read error. The chain uses TRBV28 and TRBJ2-1; D is unresolved. Germline V lookup: CDR1 MDHEN, CDR2 SYDVKM. The CDR3 runs to 15 residues. The CDR3 nucleotides read TGTGCCAGCAGTGAGTGGTCCCCCTCCAACAATGAGCAGTTCTTC. Translation gives CASSEWSPSNNEQFF.

The genes are TRBV30 and TRBJ2-3, with TRBD2 matching 10 bases. V was clipped by 0 bases and J by 9 bases; unmatched bases: 3. The CDR3 is 13 amino acids. The germline V gene encodes CDR1 GTSNPN and CDR2 SVGIG (reference sequence). As DNA, the CDR3 is TGTGCCTGGAGTGTACTAGCGGGGTTGACGCAGTATTTT. Translated, it gives CAWSVLAGLTQYF.

This rearrangement joins TRBV6-1 to TRBJ1-6; D is perhaps TRBD1 (6 bases). The CDR3 length is 14 residues. In germline, CDR1 is MNHNS, CDR2 SASEGT. The V gene lost 0 bases and the J gene lost 7 bases, with 7 bases spanning the gap. The CDR3 loop reads CASSEAQGNSPLHF. For the CDR3, the DNA is TGTGCCAGCAGTGAAGCCCAGGGGAATTCACCCCTCCACTTT.

This rearrangement joins TRBV13 to TRBJ1-3; D not resolved. This CDR3 has 14 amino acids. Germline V CDR1 and CDR2: PRHDT, FYEKMQ (reference sequence). Trimming removed 3 bases at V and 0 bases at J, with 6 bases between. The CDR3, as DNA: TGTGCCAGCAGCTTGCGCTTCTCTGGAAACACCATATATTTT. This translates into CASSLRFSGNTIYF.

This clone has just one count. The chain recombines TRBV28 with TRBJ1-2; 7 bases map to TRBD1. This CDR3 spans 12 amino acids. CDR1 MDHEN and CDR2 SYDVKM come from the germline V gene. The V segment lost 8 bases and the J segment 8 bases; nucleotides outside the gene matches: 8. This chain's CDR3 is CASLDRAGGYTF. CDR3 sequence (DNA): TGTGCCAGCCTTGACAGGGCCGGCGGCTACACCTTC.

The V gene is TRBV27, the J gene TRBJ1-6; a possible D gene is TRBD1 (6 bases). V gave up 4 bases and J gave up 11 bases, with 18 bases separating them. Per the germline V gene, CDR1 is MNHEY and CDR2 is SMNVEV (reference sequence). This CDR3 is built from 15 residues. DNA of the CDR3: TGTGCCAGCAGTTACTGGGCCGCCAGGGGAGCACCCCTCCACTTT. It is translated as CASSYWAARGAPLHF.

This chain joins TRBV30 and TRBJ1-2; D perhaps matches TRBD1 (5 bases). The germline gives CDR1 GTSNPN, CDR2 SVGIG (reference sequence). The CDR3 is 13 residues long. The V end was cut by 6 bases, the J end by 2 bases, with 13 bases between. The CDR3 spells CACKQDSNYGYTF. DNA of the CDR3: TGTGCCTGCAAACAAGACAGCAACTATGGCTACACCTTC.

This clone came up once. V gene TRBV4-2 combines with J gene TRBJ1-2; D is unresolved. V lost 1 base, J lost 8 bases, and 14 bases lay in between. The CDR3 runs to 14 residues. Germline CDR1 LGHNA, CDR2 YNFKEQ. The CDR3 coding sequence is TGTGCCAGCAGCCAAGGCGTAGGTAGCCGCGGCTACACCTTC. Translating it yields CASSQGVGSRGYTF.

This clone was picked up a small number of times. The chain combines TRBV5-1 with TRBJ2-1; TRBD2 aligns across 10 bases. This CDR3 region has 15 residues. From germline, CDR1 is SGHRS and CDR2 YFSETQ. With 0 bases clipped from V and 12 bases from J, the junction kept 9 bases outside the gene matches. CDR3 residues: CASSLGASGRSAQFF. Written as DNA, the CDR3 is TGCGCCAGCAGCTTGGGTGCTAGCGGGAGAAGCGCGCAGTTCTTC.

The chain has TRBV29-1 and TRBJ2-1; 15 bases map to TRBD2. This CDR3 has 17 amino acids. CDR1 is SQVTM, CDR2 ANQGSEA, per germline. The J segment lost 2 bases and the V segment lost 6 bases, leaving 8 bases of the junction unmatched. CDR3 bases: TGCAGCGTACTCGGACTAGCGGGGGGGAGAGCCTACAATGAGCAGTTCTTC. Amino acids: CSVLGLAGGRAYNEQFF.